The clone carrying this T cell receptor (beta chain) was recorded a few times. Its antigen remains unidentified. V lost 5 bases and J lost 2, with 9 bases in between. CDR3 length: 13 residues. Germline lookup yields CDR1 SEHNR and CDR2 FQNEAQ (reference sequence). The sample originates from a study of beta chain features in type 1 diabetes. General study points: In these data, an HLA type influence on TCRB rearrangement remained unresolved.

The isolated RNA, all of it, was reverse transcribed, so expressed TCRB transcripts were what got sequenced. Sequencing used immunoSEQ multiplex PCR; TCRdb keeps in-frame clones, though not all of them. This table has around 450,000 clones, roughly 11% appearing once. The receptor's source is a woman between 18 and 29 years old in good health. V usage is TRBV7-9 and J usage is TRBJ2-5; TRBD1 might be the D (5 bases). Sample: naive CD4+ T cells from blood. CDR3 nucleotides: TGTGCCAGCAGCGCGACAGTGCAAGAGACCCAGTACTTC. As protein: CASSATVQETQYF.